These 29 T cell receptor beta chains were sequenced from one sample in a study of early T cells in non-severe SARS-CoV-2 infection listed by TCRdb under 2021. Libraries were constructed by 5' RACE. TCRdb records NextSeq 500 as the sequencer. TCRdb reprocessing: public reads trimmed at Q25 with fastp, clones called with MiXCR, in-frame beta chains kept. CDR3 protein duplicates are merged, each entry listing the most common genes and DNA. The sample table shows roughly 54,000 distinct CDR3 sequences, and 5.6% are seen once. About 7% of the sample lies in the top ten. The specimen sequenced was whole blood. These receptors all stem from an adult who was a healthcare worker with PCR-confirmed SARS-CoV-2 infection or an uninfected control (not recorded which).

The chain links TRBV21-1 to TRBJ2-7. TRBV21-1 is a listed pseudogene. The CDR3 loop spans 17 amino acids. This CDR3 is CASSKGPRQALSYEQYF. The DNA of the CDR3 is TGTGCCAGCAGCAAAGGTCCGAGACAAGCACTTTCCTACGAGCAGTACTTC.

The DNA of the CDR3 is TGCAGTGCAGATACGCAGTATTTT. Residues: CSADTQYF. The chain employs TRBV29-1 and TRBJ2-3; D is unclear. CDR1 SQVTM and CDR2 ANQGSEA come from the germline V gene. The CDR3 has 8 amino acids.

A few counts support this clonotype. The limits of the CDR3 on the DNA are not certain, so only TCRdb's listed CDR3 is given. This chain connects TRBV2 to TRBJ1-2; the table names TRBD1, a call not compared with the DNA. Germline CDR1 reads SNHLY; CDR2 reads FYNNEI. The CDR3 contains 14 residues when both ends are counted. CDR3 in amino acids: CASILGQGAGANTF.

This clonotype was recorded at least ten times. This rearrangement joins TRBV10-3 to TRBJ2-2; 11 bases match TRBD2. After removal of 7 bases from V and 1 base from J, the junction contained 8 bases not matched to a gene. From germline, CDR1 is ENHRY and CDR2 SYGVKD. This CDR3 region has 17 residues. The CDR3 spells CAITSQTSGVNTGELFF. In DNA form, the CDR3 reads TGTGCCATCACCTCCCAGACTAGCGGGGTGAACACCGGGGAGCTGTTTTTT.

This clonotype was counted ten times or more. The DNA of the CDR3 is TGTGCCAGCAGCAAAAGAGCAGGGACAGGGGAGGAGCAGTACTTC. Encoded protein: CASSKRAGTGEEQYF. This chain joins TRBV2 and TRBJ2-7; TRBD1 aligns across 10 bases. V lost 6 bases, J lost 7 bases, and 12 bases stayed unmatched. Per the germline V gene, CDR1 is SNHLY and CDR2 is FYNNEI. CDR3 length equals 15 residues. The variable domain in full, completed from reference TRBV2 and TRBJ2-7, reads EPEVTQTPSHQVTQMGQEVILRCVPISNHLYFYWYRQILGQKVEFLVSFYNNEISEKSEIFDDQFSVERPDGSNFTLKIRSTKLEDSAMYFCASSKRAGTGEEQYFGPGTRLTVT.

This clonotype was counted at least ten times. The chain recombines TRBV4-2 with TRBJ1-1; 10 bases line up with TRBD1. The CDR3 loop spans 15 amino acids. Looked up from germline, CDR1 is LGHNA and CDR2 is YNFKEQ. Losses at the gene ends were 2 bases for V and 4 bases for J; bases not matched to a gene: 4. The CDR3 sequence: CASSQPRTGGTEAFF. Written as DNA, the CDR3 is TGTGCCAGCAGCCAACCCCGGACAGGGGGCACTGAAGCTTTCTTT.

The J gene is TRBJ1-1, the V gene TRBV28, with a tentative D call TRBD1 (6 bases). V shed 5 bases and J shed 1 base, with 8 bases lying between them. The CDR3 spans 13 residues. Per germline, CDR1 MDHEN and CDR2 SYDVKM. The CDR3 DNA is TGTGCCAGCAGTCAGGGGTGGAACACTGAAGCTTTCTTT. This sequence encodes CASSQGWNTEAFF.

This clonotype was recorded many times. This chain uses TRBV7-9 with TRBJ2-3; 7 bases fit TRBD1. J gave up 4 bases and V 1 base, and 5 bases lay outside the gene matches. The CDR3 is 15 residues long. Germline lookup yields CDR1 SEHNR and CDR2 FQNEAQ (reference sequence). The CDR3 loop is CASSLVRGPADTQYF. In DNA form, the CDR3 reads TGTGCCAGCAGCTTAGTGAGGGGGCCCGCAGATACGCAGTATTTT.

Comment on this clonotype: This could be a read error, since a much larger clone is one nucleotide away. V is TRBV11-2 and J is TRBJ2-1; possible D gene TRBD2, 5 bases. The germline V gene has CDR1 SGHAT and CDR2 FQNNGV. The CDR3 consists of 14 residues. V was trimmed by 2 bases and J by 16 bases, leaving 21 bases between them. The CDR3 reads CASSLFGSATTFFF. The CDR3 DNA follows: TGTGCCAGCAGCTTATTTGGGAGCGCTACGACTTTTTTCTTC.

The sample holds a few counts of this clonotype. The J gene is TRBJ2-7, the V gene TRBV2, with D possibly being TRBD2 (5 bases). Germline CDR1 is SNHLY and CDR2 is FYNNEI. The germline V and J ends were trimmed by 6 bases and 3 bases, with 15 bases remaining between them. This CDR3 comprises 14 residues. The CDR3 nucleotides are TGTGCCAGCAGCCCGCAGACGGCGGGCTACGAGCAGTACTTC. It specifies CASSPQTAGYEQYF.

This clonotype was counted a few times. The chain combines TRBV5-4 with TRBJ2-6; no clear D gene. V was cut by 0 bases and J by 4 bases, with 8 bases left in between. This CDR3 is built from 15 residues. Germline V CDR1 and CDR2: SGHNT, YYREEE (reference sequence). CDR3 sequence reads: CASSLVAGGANVLTF. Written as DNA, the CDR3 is TGTGCCAGCAGCTTGGTTGCTGGAGGGGCCAACGTCCTGACTTTC.

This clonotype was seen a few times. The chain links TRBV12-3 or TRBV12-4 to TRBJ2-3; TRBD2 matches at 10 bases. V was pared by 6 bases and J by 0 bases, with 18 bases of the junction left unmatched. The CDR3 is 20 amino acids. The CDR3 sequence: CASSPRWGTSESSSTDTQYF. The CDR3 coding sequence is TGTGCCAGCAGCCCCAGATGGGGGACTAGCGAGTCTTCTAGCACAGATACGCAGTATTTT.

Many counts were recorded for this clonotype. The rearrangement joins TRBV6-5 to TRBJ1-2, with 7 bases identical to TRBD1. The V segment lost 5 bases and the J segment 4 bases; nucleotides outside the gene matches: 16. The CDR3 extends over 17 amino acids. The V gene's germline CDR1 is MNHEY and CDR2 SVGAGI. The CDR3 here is CASSPSRRGRVGYGYTF. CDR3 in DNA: TGTGCCAGCAGTCCCTCGCGAAGGGGGCGGGTTGGCTATGGCTACACCTTC.

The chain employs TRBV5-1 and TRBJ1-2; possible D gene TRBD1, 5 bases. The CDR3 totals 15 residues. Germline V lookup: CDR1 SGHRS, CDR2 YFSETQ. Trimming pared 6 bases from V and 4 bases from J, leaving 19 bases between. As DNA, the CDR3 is TGCGCCAGCAATCGATCGCCGGGACCGATCTATGGCTACACCTTC. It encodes CASNRSPGPIYGYTF. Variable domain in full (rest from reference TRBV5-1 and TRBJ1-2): KAGVTQTPRYLIKTRGQQVTLSCSPISGHRSVSWYQQTPGQGLQFLFEYFSETQRNKGNFPGRFSGRQFSNSRSEMNVSTLELGDSALYLCASNRSPGPIYGYTFGSGTRLTVV.

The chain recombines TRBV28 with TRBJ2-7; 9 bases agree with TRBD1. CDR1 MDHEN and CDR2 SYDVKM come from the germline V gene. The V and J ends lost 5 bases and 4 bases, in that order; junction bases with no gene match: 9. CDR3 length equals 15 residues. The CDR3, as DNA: TGTGCCAGCAGTAGGGGGGACAGGGCTAGATACGAGCAGTACTTC. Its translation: CASSRGDRARYEQYF. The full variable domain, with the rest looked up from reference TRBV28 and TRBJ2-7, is DVKVTQSSRYLVKRTGEKVFLECVQDMDHENMFWYRQDPGLGLRLIYFSYDVKMKEKGDIPEGYSVSREKKERFSLILESASTNQTSMYLCASSRGDRARYEQYFGPGTRLTVT.

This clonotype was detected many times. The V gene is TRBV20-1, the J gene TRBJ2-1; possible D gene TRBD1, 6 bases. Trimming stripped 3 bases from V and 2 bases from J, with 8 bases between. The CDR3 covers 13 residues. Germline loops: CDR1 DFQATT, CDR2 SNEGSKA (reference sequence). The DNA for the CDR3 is TGCAGTGCTAGCCAGGGGACCTACAATGAGCAGTTCTTC. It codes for CSASQGTYNEQFF.

CDR3 amino acids: CASSLAGWETQYF. The DNA of the CDR3 is TGTGCCAGCAGTTTAGCGGGATGGGAGACCCAGTACTTC. This sequence joins TRBV27 and TRBJ2-5; weak D call: TRBD2 (6 bases). Between the trimmed V and J ends, which lost 2 bases and 5 bases, there was a span of 9 bases. Germline CDR1 MNHEY, CDR2 SMNVEV (reference sequence). This CDR3 has 13 amino acids.

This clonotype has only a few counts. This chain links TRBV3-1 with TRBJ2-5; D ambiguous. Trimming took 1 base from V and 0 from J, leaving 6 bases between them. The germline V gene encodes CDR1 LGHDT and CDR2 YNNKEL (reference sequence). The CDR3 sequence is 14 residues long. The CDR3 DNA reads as TGTGCCAGCAGCCAAGGGGTGTACCAAGAGACCCAGTACTTC. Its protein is CASSQGVYQETQYF.

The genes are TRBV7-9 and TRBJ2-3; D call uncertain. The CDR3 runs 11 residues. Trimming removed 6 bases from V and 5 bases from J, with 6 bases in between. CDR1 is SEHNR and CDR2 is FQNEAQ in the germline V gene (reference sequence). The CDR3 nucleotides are TGTGCCAGCAGGTGGGGAGATACGCAGTATTTT. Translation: CASRWGDTQYF.

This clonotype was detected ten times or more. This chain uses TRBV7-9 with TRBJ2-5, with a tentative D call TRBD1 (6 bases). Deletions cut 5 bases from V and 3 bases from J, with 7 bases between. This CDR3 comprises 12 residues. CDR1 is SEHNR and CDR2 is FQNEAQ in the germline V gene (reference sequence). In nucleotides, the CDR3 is TGTGCCAGCAGCCGGACAGAAGAGACCCAGTACTTC. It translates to CASSRTEETQYF. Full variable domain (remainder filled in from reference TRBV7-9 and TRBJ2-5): DTGVSQNPRHKITKRGQNVTFRCDPISEHNRLYWYRQTLGQGPEFLTYFQNEAQLEKSRLLSDRFSAERPKGSFSTLEIQRTEQGDSAMYLCASSRTEETQYFGPGTRLLVL.

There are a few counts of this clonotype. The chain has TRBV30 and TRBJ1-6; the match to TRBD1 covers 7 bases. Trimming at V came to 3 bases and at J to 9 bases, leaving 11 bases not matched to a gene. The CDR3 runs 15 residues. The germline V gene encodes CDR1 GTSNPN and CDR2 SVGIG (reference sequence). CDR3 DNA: TGTGCCTGGAGCCAGGGACAGTGGGGACGTTCACCCCTCCACTTT. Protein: CAWSQGQWGRSPLHF.

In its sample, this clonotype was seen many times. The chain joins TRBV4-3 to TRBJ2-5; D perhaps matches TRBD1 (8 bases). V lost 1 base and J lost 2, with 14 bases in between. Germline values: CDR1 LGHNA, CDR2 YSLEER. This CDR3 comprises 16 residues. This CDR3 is CASSQGLQGGQETQYF. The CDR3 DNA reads TGCGCCAGCAGCCAAGGGTTACAGGGGGGGCAAGAGACCCAGTACTTC.

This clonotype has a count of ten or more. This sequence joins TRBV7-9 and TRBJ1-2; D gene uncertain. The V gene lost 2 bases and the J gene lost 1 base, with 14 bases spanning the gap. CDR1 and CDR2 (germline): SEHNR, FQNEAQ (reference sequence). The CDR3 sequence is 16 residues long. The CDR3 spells CASSLSDAHLNYGYTF. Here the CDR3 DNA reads TGTGCCAGCAGCTTATCGGACGCCCACCTTAACTATGGCTACACCTTC.

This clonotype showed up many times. CDR3 DNA sequence: TGTGCCAGCAGTTCCTCTGGGGTTTCAGGCACTGAAGCTTTCTTT. Encoded protein: CASSSSGVSGTEAFF. The chain has TRBV6-5 and TRBJ1-1, with D uncertain. With 4 bases removed from V and 4 bases from J, the gap between germline ends came to 16 bases. This CDR3 comprises 15 residues. CDR1 and CDR2 (germline): MNHEY, SVGAGI.

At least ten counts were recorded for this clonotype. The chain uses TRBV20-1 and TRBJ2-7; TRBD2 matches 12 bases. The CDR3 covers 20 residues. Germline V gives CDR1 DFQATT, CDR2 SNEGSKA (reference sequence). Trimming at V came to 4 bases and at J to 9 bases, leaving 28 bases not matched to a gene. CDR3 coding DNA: TGCAGTGCTATGCACCTAGCTAGCGGGGGGGCCCTATATCCTCTAGCCGTGCAGTACTTC. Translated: CSAMHLASGGALYPLAVQYF.

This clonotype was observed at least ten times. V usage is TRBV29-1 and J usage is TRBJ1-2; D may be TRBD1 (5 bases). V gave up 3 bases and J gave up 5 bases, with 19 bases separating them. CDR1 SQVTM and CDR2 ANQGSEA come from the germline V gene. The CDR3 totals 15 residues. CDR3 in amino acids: CSVEVRGNKEYGYTF. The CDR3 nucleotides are TGCAGCGTTGAGGTTCGGGGGAACAAAGAATATGGCTACACCTTC.

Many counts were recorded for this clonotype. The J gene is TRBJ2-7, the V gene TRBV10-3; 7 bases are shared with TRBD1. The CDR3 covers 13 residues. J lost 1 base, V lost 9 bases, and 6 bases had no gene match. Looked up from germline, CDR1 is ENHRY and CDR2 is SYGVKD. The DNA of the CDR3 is TGTGCCATTCGGGACAGTTCTTCCTACGAGCAGTACTTC. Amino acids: CAIRDSSSYEQYF.

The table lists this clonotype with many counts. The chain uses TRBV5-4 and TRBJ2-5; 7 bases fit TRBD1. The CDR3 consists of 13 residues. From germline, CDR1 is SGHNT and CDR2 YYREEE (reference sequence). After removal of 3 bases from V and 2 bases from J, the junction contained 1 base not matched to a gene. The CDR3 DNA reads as TGTGCCAGCAGCTCGGGACAGCAAGAGACCCAGTACTTC. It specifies CASSSGQQETQYF.

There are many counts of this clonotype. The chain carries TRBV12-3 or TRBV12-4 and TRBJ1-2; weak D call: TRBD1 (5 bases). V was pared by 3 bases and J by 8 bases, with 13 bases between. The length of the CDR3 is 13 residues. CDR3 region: CASSFLRETGYTF. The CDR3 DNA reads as TGTGCCAGCAGTTTCCTCAGGGAGACGGGCTACACCTTC.